Listed below are T cell receptor beta chains from one sample, sequenced in a study of T-cell memory formation after mild COVID-19. MiXCR, applied by TCRdb to the 5' RACE reads, yields one record per CDR3 protein. The sample carries approximately 300,000 distinct CDR3 sequences, approximately 19% recorded once. Sequencing was done on a sample of PBMCs or a T cell subset sorted from them (not recorded which). Receptors were obtained from a man between 18 and 29 years old who had mild COVID-19 (a few samples of this study predate the infection). Cell type and time point are not known. Each CDR3 is given with its conserved first and last residue. D genes are given only for firm matches. A clone size is listed for some rows: how often the clone was seen (once, few, many), or a class if it is expanded.

>NA|TRBV7-8|NA|TRBJ2-5
TGTGCCAGCAGCAACCGGGACATTCAAGAGACCCAGTACTTC
CASSNRDIQETQYF
>NA|TRBV20-1|TRBD2|TRBJ2-1
TGCAGTGCTAAAATAGCGGGGTCCTACAATGAGCAGTTCTTC
CSAKIAGSYNEQFF
>NA|TRBV5-5|TRBD1|TRBJ1-6
TGTGCCAGCAGCTTCGGATTCGACAGGGTGATGAATTCACCCCTCCACTTT
CASSFGFDRVMNSPLHF
>few|TRBV7-9|TRBD2|TRBJ2-4
TGTGCCAGCAGCTTACGCGGGAGGGGGACCAAAAACATTCAGTACTTC
CASSLRGRGTKNIQYF
>NA|TRBV27|TRBD1|TRBJ1-1
TGTGCCAGCAGTTTAGGACAGGGGGCATGGACTGAAGCTTTCTTT
CASSLGQGAWTEAFF
>few|TRBV12-3/TRBV12-4|TRBD2|TRBJ2-1
TGTGCCAGCAGTTTTTATGGACTAGGGAATGAGCAGTTCTTC
CASSFYGLGNEQFF
>few|TRBV23-1|NA|TRBJ1-1
TGCGCCAGCAGTCATCCCACAGGGTGCGGGGCTTTCTTT
CASSHPTGCGAFF
>few|TRBV27|TRBD1|TRBJ2-7
TGTGCCAGCAGCGATACCGGGACAGAACTTCAGCAGTACTTC
CASSDTGTELQQYF
>NA|TRBV11-1|NA|TRBJ1-1
TGTGCCAGCAGCGCGGGACCGTCCAGAGAAGCTTTCTTT
CASSAGPSREAFF
>few|TRBV2|TRBD1|TRBJ1-6
TGTGCCAGCAGTGCGGACAGGGGGCCGATTTCACCCCTCCACTTT
CASSADRGPISPLHF
>few|TRBV20-1|NA|TRBJ1-1
TGCAGTGCTGCGCCTGGACGGCCGATGAACACTGAAGCTTTCTTT
CSAAPGRPMNTEAFF
>NA|TRBV30|NA|TRBJ1-5
TGTGCCTGGAGTCCCTCTTTCGGCGGCAGACGCAATCAGCCCCAGCATTTT
CAWSPSFGGRRNQPQHF
>NA|TRBV7-2|NA|TRBJ2-5
TGTGCCAGCAGCAATCTCTGGCAAGAGACCCAGTACTTC
CASSNLWQETQYF
>NA|TRBV12-3/TRBV12-4|NA|TRBJ1-2
TGTGCCAGCAGTTTTGGATTTGGCTACACCTTC
CASSFGFGYTF
>NA|TRBV4-3|NA|TRBJ1-5
TGCGACAGCAGCCAAGATTTCGCCATCCAGCCCCAGCATTTT
CDSSQDFAIQPQHF
>few|TRBV4-3|NA|TRBJ2-7
TGCGCCAGCAGCCAATTTTGGCAGGACTCCTACGAGCAGTACTTC
CASSQFWQDSYEQYF
>NA|TRBV19|NA|TRBJ1-6
TGTGCCAGTAGTGGGATCCGGGGTTCACCCCTCCACTTT
CASSGIRGSPLHF
>NA|TRBV7-3|TRBD1|TRBJ2-2
TGTGCCAGCAGCCGACAGGGTATAGACGGGGAGCTGTTTTTT
CASSRQGIDGELFF
>few|TRBV7-2|NA|TRBJ1-5
TGTGCCAGCAGCTTAGAACAGTCCTCGTGGGGCAATCAGCCCCAGCATTTT
CASSLEQSSWGNQPQHF
>few|TRBV20-1|NA|TRBJ2-3
TGCAGTGCCTCCCGGGTGGCCGCTACGCAGTATTTT
CSASRVAATQYF
>NA|TRBV11-2|NA|TRBJ1-1
TGTGCCAGCAGCTTAGCGGGGACGGGCACTGAAGCTTTCTTT
CASSLAGTGTEAFF
>NA|TRBV11-1|TRBD1|TRBJ1-4
TGTGCCAGCAGCTCCACGGGACAGCTTAATGAAAAACTGTTTTTT
CASSSTGQLNEKLFF